The entry that follows covers one T cell receptor (beta chain) sequence. The data stem from a study of blood T cell repertoires in COVID-19. Looking at the study overall: Both acute and convalescent COVID-19 samples were obtained from the United States, Italy and Spain. T cells, B-cell-depleted T cells, or PBMCs supplied cDNA or gDNA.

The protocol was immunoSEQ multiplex PCR, while the TCRdb copy is restricted to in-frame clones and leaves out a portion. The profile shows some 410,000 clones, roughly 90% of them singletons. Trimming left V 2 bases short and J 5 bases short, with 9 bases between. There are 13 residues in the CDR3. Germline V CDR1 and CDR2: LGHDT, YNNKEL (reference sequence). This chain links TRBV3-1 (or the pseudogene TRBV3-2) with TRBJ1-1; D is possibly TRBD1 (5 bases). The sequenced sample consisted of PBMCs or T cells enriched from blood (not recorded which). The sequence came from a woman aged 25-40 years with acute COVID-19. Here the CDR3 reads CASSQNGGTEAFF. The CDR3 DNA sequence: TGTGCCAGCAGCCAAAACGGGGGAACTGAAGCTTTCTTT.